The sequence of this T cell receptor beta chain was determined in a study of T cells in Graves' hyperthyroidism and ophthalmopathy. At the level of the study: Before any treatment, at initial diagnosis, peripheral blood was collected. Study results and limitations: A model built on 13 V-J features separated ophthalmopathy from stable hyperthyroidism.

This clonotype showed up many times. The antigen is undetermined. TCR beta CDR3 region amplification was performed from RNA transcripts. Using the HTBI primer set, a first-round RT-PCR was run on the TCR CDR3. One entry per CDR3 protein results from TCRdb running MiXCR on the multiplex PCR reads. Of about 840,000 distinct CDR3 sequences in the sample, more than 30% were seen once. The CDR3 loop spans 11 amino acids. Trimming removed 3 bases from V and 11 bases from J, with 13 bases in between. Germline-derived CDR1 and CDR2 are DFQATT and SNEGSKA (reference sequence). Patients with uncontrolled infections, other autoimmune diseases, pregnancy or lactation were excluded.

Specimen: blood. The origin of this receptor is a man between 18 and 29 years old with Graves' hyperthyroidism. The chain couples TRBV20-1 to TRBJ1-1; no clear D. This CDR3 is CSASDGTRAFF. CDR3 DNA sequence: TGCAGTGCTAGCGATGGAACTCGGGCTTTCTTT.